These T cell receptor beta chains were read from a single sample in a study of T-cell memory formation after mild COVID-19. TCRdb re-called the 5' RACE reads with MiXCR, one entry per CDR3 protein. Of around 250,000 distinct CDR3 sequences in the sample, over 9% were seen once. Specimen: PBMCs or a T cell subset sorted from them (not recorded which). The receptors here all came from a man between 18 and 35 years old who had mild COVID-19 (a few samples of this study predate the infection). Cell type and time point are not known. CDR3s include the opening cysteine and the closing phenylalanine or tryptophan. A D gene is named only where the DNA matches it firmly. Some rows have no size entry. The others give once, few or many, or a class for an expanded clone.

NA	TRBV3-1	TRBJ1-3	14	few	CASSQDRLRHTIYF	TGTGCCAGCAGCCAAGACAGGTTGAGGCACACCATATATTTT
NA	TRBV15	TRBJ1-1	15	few	CATSRERALNTEAFF	TGTGCCACCAGCAGAGAACGGGCCCTGAACACTGAAGCTTTCTTT
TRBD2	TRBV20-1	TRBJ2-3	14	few	CSADLAGAGDTQYF	TGCAGTGCAGACCTAGCGGGGGCGGGAGATACGCAGTATTTT
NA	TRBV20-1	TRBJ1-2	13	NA	CSARDSSKVGYTF	TGCAGTGCTAGGGACTCCTCAAAGGTGGGCTACACCTTC
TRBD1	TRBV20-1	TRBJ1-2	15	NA	CSARDRDRGIYGYTF	TGCAGTGCTAGAGACCGGGACAGGGGAATCTATGGCTACACCTTC
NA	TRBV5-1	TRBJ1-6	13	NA	CASSLDRDSPLHF	TGCGCCAGCAGCTTGGATCGTGATTCACCCCTCCACTTT
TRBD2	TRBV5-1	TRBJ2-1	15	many	CASSLDIAGRNEQFF	TGCGCCAGCAGCTTGGACATAGCGGGGCGCAATGAGCAGTTCTTC
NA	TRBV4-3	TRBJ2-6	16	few	CASSQDPGPGANVLTF	TGCGCCAGCAGCCAAGATCCGGGCCCTGGGGCCAACGTCCTGACTTTC
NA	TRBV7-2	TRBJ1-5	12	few	CASSLRGQPQHF	TGTGCCAGCAGCCTAAGGGGGCAGCCCCAGCATTTT
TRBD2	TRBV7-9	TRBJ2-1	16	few	CASSSIGGTGYNEQFF	TGTGCCAGCAGCTCAATCGGGGGGACCGGATACAATGAGCAGTTCTTC
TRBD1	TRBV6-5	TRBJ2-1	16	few	CASSLISGQGYNEQFF	TGTGCCAGCAGTTTAATTTCGGGACAGGGCTACAATGAGCAGTTCTTC
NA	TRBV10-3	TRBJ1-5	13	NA	CAISGGRGQPQHF	TGTGCCATCAGTGGGGGGCGCGGTCAGCCCCAGCATTTT
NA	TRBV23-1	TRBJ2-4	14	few	CASSHCRGADIQYF	TGCGCCAGCAGTCACTGTCGGGGGGCGGACATTCAGTACTTC
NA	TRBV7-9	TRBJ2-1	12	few	CASSRRYNEQFF	TGTGCCAGCAGCCGGCGATACAATGAGCAGTTCTTC
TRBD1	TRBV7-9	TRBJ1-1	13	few	CASSIPGGTEAFF	TGTGCCAGCAGCATCCCAGGGGGCACTGAAGCTTTCTTT
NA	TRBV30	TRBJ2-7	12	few	CAWTTEAYEQYF	TGTGCCTGGACCACCGAGGCCTACGAGCAGTACTTC
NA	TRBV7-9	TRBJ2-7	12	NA	CASRGGANEQYF	TGTGCCAGCAGGGGGGGAGCGAACGAGCAGTACTTC
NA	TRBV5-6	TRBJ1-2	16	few	CASSPDRLGPFYGYTF	TGTGCCAGCAGCCCCGACCGGTTGGGGCCCTTCTATGGCTACACCTTC
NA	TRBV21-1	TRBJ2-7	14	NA	CASSKDLSSYEQYF	TGTGCCAGCAGCAAAGATCTCAGCTCCTACGAGCAGTACTTC
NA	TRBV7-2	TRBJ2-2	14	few	CASSIQKYTGELFF	TGTGCCAGCTCCATACAGAAATACACCGGGGAGCTGTTTTTT
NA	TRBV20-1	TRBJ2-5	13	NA	CSARGRGRETQYF	TGCAGTGCTAGGGGCAGGGGAAGGGAGACCCAGTACTTC
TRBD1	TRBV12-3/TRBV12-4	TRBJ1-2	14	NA	CASSPGQDRYGYTF	TGTGCCAGCAGCCCCGGACAGGATCGCTATGGCTACACCTTC
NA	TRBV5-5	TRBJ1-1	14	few	CASSRRTGGTEAFF	TGTGCCAGCAGCCGAAGAACGGGGGGCACTGAAGCTTTCTTT
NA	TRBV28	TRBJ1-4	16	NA	CASSSPLRGRNEKLFF	TGTGCCAGCAGTTCGCCACTCAGGGGCCGTAATGAAAAACTGTTTTTT
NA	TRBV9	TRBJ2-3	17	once	CASSVAKGSGSTDTQYF	TGTGCCAGCAGCGTAGCTAAGGGTAGCGGAAGCACAGATACGCAGTATTTT
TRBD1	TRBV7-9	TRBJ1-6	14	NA	CASTADRGNSPLHF	TGTGCCAGCACCGCGGACAGGGGAAATTCACCCCTCCACTTT
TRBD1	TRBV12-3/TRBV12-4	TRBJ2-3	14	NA	CASSLGTVEDTQYF	TGTGCCAGCAGTTTGGGGACAGTCGAAGATACGCAGTATTTT
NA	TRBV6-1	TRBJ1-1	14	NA	CASSAQGGGTEAFF	TGTGCCAGCAGTGCACAGGGTGGAGGGACTGAAGCTTTCTTT
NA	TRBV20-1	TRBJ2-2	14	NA	CSARDFRDTGELFF	TGCAGTGCTAGAGATTTTCGGGACACCGGGGAGCTGTTTTTT
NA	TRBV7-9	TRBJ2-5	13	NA	CASSSGNQETQYF	TGTGCCAGCAGCTCAGGGAACCAAGAGACCCAGTACTTC
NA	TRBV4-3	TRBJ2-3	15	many	CASSQDRGWDDTQYF	TGCGCCAGCAGCCAAGATCGCGGCTGGGACGATACGCAGTATTTT
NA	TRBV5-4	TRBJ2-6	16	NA	CASSVPSGSGANVLTF	TGTGCCAGCAGCGTCCCCAGTGGTTCTGGGGCCAACGTCCTGACTTTC
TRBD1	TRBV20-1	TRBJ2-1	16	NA	CSARDPQGASYNEQFF	TGCAGTGCTAGAGATCCGCAGGGGGCTTCGTACAATGAGCAGTTCTTC
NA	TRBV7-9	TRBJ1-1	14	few	CASTPGAPSTEAFF	TGTGCCAGCACCCCGGGGGCTCCGAGCACTGAAGCTTTCTTT
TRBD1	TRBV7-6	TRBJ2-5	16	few	CASSLQPGGYQETQYF	TGTGCCAGCAGCTTACAACCAGGGGGTTACCAAGAGACCCAGTACTTC
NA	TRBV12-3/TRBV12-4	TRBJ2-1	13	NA	CASTAGPYNEQFF	TGTGCCAGCACGGCGGGGCCCTACAATGAGCAGTTCTTC
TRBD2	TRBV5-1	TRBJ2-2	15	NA	CASSQTSGSTGELFF	TGCGCCAGCAGCCAGACTAGCGGGAGCACCGGGGAGCTGTTTTTT
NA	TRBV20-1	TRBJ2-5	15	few	CSAVPGQGGQETQYF	TGCAGTGCTGTCCCGGGGCAGGGGGGGCAAGAGACCCAGTACTTC
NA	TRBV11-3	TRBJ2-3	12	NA	CASSEHSSTQYF	TGTGCCAGCAGTGAGCACAGCTCGACGCAGTATTTT
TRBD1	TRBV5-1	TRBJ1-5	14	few	CASSLQGGDQPQHF	TGCGCCAGCAGCTTACAGGGGGGGGATCAGCCCCAGCATTTT
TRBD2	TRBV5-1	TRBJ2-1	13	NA	CASSLGPERGQFF	TGCGCCAGCAGCTTGGGGCCTGAGCGGGGACAGTTCTTC
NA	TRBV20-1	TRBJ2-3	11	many	CSARQGDTQYF	TGCAGTGCTAGACAGGGGGATACGCAGTATTTT
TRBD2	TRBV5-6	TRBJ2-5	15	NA	CASSARELGGETQYF	TGTGCCAGCAGCGCCAGGGAATTGGGGGGGGAGACCCAGTACTTC
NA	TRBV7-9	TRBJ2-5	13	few	CASSLTGPETQYF	TGTGCCAGCAGCTTGACGGGCCCAGAGACCCAGTACTTC
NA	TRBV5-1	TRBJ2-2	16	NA	CASSLGGTSNTGELFF	TGCGCCAGCAGCTTGGGTGGGACTTCGAACACCGGGGAGCTGTTTTTT
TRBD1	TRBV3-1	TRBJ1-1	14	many	CASSQDRGNTEAFF	TGTGCCAGCAGCCAGGACAGGGGCAACACTGAAGCTTTCTTT
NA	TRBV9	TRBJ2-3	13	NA	CASSPEVSDTQYF	TGTGCCAGCAGCCCCGAAGTTTCAGATACGCAGTATTTT
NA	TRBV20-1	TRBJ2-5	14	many	CSAKQESGQETQYF	TGCAGTGCTAAGCAGGAATCAGGTCAAGAGACCCAGTACTTC
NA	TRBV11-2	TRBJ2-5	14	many	CASSLEFATRTQYF	TGTGCCAGCAGCTTAGAATTCGCAACCAGGACCCAGTACTTC
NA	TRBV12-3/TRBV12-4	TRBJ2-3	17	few	CASSPIGMGPLGDTQYF	TGTGCCAGCAGTCCCATCGGCATGGGGCCCCTCGGAGATACGCAGTATTTT
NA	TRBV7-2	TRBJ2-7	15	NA	CASSPRGRGSYEQYF	TGTGCCAGCAGCCCCCGGGGGCGGGGGAGCTACGAGCAGTACTTC
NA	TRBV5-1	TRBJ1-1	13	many	CASSPRVETEAFF	TGCGCCAGCAGCCCGAGGGTCGAGACTGAAGCTTTCTTT